This TCR beta chain appears in the sequencing data of a study of blood T cells in healthy people across ages. General study points: Diversity figures derived from one million T cells were judged to underestimate the true value. Any conclusive comparison of naive versus antigen-experienced cells was prevented by using unsorted PBMCs. Lack of knowledge of donor CMV status possibly confounded expanded clonotype changes.

PBMCs, at least 6 million per sample, were isolated. A second about 7 to 12 cycle PCR used barcoded and J-beta primers. TCRdb re-called the 5' RACE reads with MiXCR, one entry per CDR3 protein. This sample has hundreds of thousands of distinct CDR3 sequences, with just over 55% found just once. This clonotype has just a few counts. The antigen is not known. This CDR3 region has 15 residues. The V segment lost 4 bases and the J segment 3 bases; nucleotides outside the gene matches: 7. The germline V gene encodes CDR1 SGDLS and CDR2 YYNGEE. The origin of this receptor is a man in his forties in good health. The source material was blood. The genes are TRBV9 and TRBJ1-2; TRBD1 aligns across 9 bases. The CDR3 nucleotides read TGTGCCAGCAGCACGCGGACAGGGGAGGACTATGGCTACACCTTC. It specifies CASSTRTGEDYGYTF.